A selection of T cell receptor beta chains follows, all from one sample in a study of blood T cell repertoires in COVID-19. The table came from immunoSEQ multiplex PCR; TCRdb's copy has only in-frame clones and leaves some out. The sample has about 120,000 clones, 79% seen once; the top ten hold 3.5% to 4.5%. The sequenced sample consisted of peripheral blood. These receptor sequences come from a woman of 80 years or more with acute or convalescent COVID-19. CDR3s include the opening cysteine and the closing phenylalanine or tryptophan. A D gene is named only where the DNA matches it firmly. Only part of the rows carry a size: once, few, many, or a class if the clone is expanded.

V	size	D	J	DNA	CDR3
TRBV25-1	once	TRBD2	TRBJ2-5	TGTGCCAGCTATAGCGGGTACGGAGAGACCCAGTACTTC	CASYSGYGETQYF
TRBV19	-	-	TRBJ1-2	TGTGCCAGTAGGGGGGCGGTCAGGCCCTATGGCTACACCTTC	CASRGAVRPYGYTF
TRBV12-3/TRBV12-4	-	-	TRBJ1-4	TGTGCCAGCAGAGATAACAGGGACCGAAAACTGTTTTTT	CASRDNRDRKLFF
TRBV5-1	-	TRBD1	TRBJ1-2	TGCGCCAGCAGCGCCAGGGGGCAGGGCTACACCTTC	CASSARGQGYTF
TRBV11-2	few	-	TRBJ1-1	TGTGCCAGCAGCCGTAGCGGGGGGAGAGCTTTCTTT	CASSRSGGRAFF
TRBV5-1	-	-	TRBJ1-1	TGCGCCAGCAGCTTATACAAGAACACTGAAGCTTTCTTT	CASSLYKNTEAFF
TRBV28	-	-	TRBJ1-4	TGTGCCAGCATTACAAGGGGGGGTAATGAAAAACTGTTTTTT	CASITRGGNEKLFF
TRBV6-5	-	-	TRBJ1-5	TGTGCCACCCAGAACACAGGTGGTTGGGATCAGCCCCAGCATTTT	CATQNTGGWDQPQHF
TRBV3-1/TRBV3-2	-	-	TRBJ1-3	TGTGCCAGCAGCCTCAGGGAATCGGGAAACACCATATATTTT	CASSLRESGNTIYF
TRBV5-1	-	TRBD2	TRBJ2-2	TGCGCCAGCAGCTTGGCTAGCGGGAGCACCGGGGAGCTGTTTTTT	CASSLASGSTGELFF
TRBV5-1	-	TRBD2	TRBJ2-1	TGCGCCAGCCCCCTACCACGAGCGGGGGCCCACAGGGATGAGCAGTTCTTC	CASPLPRAGAHRDEQFF
TRBV28	-	TRBD1	TRBJ1-5	TGTGCCAGCAGTTTATGGAGAGGACAGGATAGCAATCAGCCCCAGCATTTT	CASSLWRGQDSNQPQHF
TRBV30	-	-	TRBJ1-6	TGTGCCTGGGCTACCGGGACACCAGAGGCCCTCCACTTT	CAWATGTPEALHF
TRBV19	-	TRBD1	TRBJ1-3	TGTGCCAGTAGTATAAAACCGGGACAGGGAAACACCATATATTTT	CASSIKPGQGNTIYF
TRBV5-1	-	-	TRBJ1-1	TGCGCCAGCAGCGTTGACAAACAGAGACCCACCATCTTT	CASSVDKQRPTIF
TRBV15	-	TRBD1	TRBJ2-3	TGTGCCACCAGCAGAGCCGGGACAGGGATCACAGATACGCAGTATTTT	CATSRAGTGITDTQYF
TRBV6-1	once	-	TRBJ1-2	TGTGCCAGCAGTGAACTGAACTATGGCTACACCTTC	CASSELNYGYTF
TRBV7-2	-	TRBD2	TRBJ2-3	TGTGCCAGCAGCTTGTTGAGGACTAGCGCCTCAAGGGCCACAGATACGCAGTATTTT	CASSLLRTSASRATDTQYF
TRBV10-2	once	TRBD1	TRBJ1-6	TGCGCCAGCACCGTGGGGACAGGGGTATCACCCCTCCACTTT	CASTVGTGVSPLHF
TRBV6-2/TRBV6-3	-	TRBD1	TRBJ2-7	TGTGCCAGCAGCTTCACAGGGGACCTTCAGGGGGAGCAGTACTTC	CASSFTGDLQGEQYF
TRBV28	-	TRBD2	TRBJ2-3	TGTGCCAGCAGTTTACCGACGACTAGCGGGAGAGCCATGGCGCGCACAGATACGCAGTATTTT	CASSLPTTSGRAMARTDTQYF
TRBV18	-	-	TRBJ1-2	TGTGCCAGCTCACAGGAGAAGAACTATGGCTACACCTTC	CASSQEKNYGYTF
TRBV7-6	-	TRBD1	TRBJ2-2	TGTGCCAGCAGCGCCAGGGGGTCCGGGGAGCTGTTTTTT	CASSARGSGELFF
TRBV7-2	-	TRBD1	TRBJ1-4	TGTGCCAGCAGCTTCACAGGGGGCAGGGATGAAAAACTGTTTTTT	CASSFTGGRDEKLFF
TRBV24-1	-	-	TRBJ2-1	TGTGCCACCAGTAGTGCGGGACCTGGAGGACTGTACAATGAGCAGTTCTTC	CATSSAGPGGLYNEQFF
TRBV2	-	TRBD2	TRBJ2-7	TGTGCCAGCAAAGCGGGGGGTCTCTACGAGCAGTACTTC	CASKAGGLYEQYF
TRBV12-2	-	-	TRBJ2-5	TGTGCAAGTCGCCTCGGACTAGCGGGGGGGCCGGCGTATGAGACCCAGTACTTC	CASRLGLAGGPAYETQYF
TRBV2	-	-	TRBJ2-2	TGTGCCAGCAGGCCAGTGAGGACAGACACCGGGGAGCTGTTTTTT	CASRPVRTDTGELFF
TRBV2	-	TRBD2	TRBJ2-1	TGTGCCAGCACCACTGGGACTAGCGGGAGGGCCAATGAGCAGTTCTTC	CASTTGTSGRANEQFF
TRBV5-6	once	TRBD1	TRBJ1-2	TGTGCCAGCAGCTTCCTTCCGGGACAGGGAGTCGATGGCTACACCTTC	CASSFLPGQGVDGYTF